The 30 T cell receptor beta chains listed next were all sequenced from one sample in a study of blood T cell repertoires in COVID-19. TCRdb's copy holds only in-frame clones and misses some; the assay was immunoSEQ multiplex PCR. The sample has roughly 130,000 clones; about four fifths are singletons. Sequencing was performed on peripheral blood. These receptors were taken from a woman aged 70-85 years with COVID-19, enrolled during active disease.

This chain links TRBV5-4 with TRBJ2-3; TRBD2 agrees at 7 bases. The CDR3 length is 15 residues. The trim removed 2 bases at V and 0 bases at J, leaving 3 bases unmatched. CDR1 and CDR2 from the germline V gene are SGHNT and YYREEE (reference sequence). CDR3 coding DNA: TGTGCCAGCAGCTTTGGGGGGGAGAGCACAGATACGCAGTATTTT. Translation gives CASSFGGESTDTQYF.

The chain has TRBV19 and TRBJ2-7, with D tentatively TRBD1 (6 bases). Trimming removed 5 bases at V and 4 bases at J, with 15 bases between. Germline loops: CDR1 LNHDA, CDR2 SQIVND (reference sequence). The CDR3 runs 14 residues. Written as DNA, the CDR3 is TGTGCCAGTAGTCCACAGGGATACGGGTACGAGCAGTACTTC. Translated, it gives CASSPQGYGYEQYF.

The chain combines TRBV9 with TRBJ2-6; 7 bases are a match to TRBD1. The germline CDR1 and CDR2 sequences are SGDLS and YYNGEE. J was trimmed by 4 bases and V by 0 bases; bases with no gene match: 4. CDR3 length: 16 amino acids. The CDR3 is CASSVEGASGANVLTF. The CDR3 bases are TGTGCCAGCAGCGTAGAGGGGGCGTCGGGGGCCAACGTCCTGACTTTC.

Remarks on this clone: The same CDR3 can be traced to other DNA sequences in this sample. CDR3 nucleotide sequence: TGTGCCAGCAGCGCCCGACAGGGGAATTCACCCCTCCACTTT. Its translation is CASSARQGNSPLHF. The chain couples TRBV9 to TRBJ1-6; TRBD1 matches at 8 bases. The CDR3 extends over 14 amino acids. From germline, CDR1 is SGDLS and CDR2 YYNGEE. Losses at the gene ends were 3 bases for V and 7 bases for J; bases not matched to a gene: 3.

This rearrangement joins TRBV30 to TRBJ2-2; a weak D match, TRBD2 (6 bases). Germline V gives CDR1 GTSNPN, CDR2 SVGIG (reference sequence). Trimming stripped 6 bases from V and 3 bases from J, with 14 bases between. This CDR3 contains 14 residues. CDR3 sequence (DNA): TGTGCCTGTCGGGCAGGAGGGTACACCGGGGAGCTGTTTTTT. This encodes CACRAGGYTGELFF.

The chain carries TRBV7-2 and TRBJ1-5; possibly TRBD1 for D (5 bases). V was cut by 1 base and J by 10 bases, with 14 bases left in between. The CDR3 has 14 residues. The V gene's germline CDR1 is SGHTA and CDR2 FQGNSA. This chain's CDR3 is CASSLVGPDVPQHF. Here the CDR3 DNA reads TGTGCCAGCAGCTTAGTGGGGCCGGATGTACCCCAGCATTTT.

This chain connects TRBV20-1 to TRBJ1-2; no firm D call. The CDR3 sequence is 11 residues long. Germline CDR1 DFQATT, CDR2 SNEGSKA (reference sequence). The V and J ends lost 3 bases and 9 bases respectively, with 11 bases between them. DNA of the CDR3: TGCAGTGCTAGGGTCCAGGTGAGCTACACCTTC. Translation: CSARVQVSYTF.

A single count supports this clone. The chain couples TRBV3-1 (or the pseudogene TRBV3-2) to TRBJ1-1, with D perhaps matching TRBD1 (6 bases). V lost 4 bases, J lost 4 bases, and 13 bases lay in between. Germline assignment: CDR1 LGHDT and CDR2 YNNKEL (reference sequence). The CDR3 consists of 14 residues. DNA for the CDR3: TGTGCCAGCAGCCCAGGGGCCAGGAGCACTGAAGCTTTCTTT. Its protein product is CASSPGARSTEAFF.

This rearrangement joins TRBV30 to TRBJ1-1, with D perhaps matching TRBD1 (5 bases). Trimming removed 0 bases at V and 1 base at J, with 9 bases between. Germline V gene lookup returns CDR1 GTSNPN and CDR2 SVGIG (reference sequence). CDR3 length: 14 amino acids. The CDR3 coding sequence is TGTGCCTGGAGTGTCCAGGGATGGAACACTGAAGCTTTCTTT. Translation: CAWSVQGWNTEAFF.

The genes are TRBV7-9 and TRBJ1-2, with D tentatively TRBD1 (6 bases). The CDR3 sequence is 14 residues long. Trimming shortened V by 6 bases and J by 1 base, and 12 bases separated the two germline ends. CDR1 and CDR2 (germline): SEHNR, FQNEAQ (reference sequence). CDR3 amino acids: CASRLGDNNYGYTF. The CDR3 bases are TGTGCCAGCAGGTTGGGGGACAATAACTATGGCTACACCTTC.

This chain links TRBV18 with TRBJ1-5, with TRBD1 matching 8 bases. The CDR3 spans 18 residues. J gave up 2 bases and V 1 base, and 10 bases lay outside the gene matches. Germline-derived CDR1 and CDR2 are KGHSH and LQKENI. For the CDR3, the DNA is TGTGCCAGCTCACCACTTCAAGCAGGGGGCTTAGGCAATCAGCCCCAGCATTTT. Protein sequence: CASSPLQAGGLGNQPQHF.

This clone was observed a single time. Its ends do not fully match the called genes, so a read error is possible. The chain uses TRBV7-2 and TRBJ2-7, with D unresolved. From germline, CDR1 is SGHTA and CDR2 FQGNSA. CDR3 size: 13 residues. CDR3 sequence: CASTLAHGYEQYF. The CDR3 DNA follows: TGTGCCAGCACCTTAGCCCACGGCTACGAGCAGTACTTC.

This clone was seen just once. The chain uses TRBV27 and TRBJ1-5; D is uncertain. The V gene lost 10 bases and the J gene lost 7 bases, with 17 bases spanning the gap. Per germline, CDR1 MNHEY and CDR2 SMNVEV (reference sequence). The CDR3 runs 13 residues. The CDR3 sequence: CATRADPIQPQHF. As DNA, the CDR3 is TGTGCCACGCGGGCGGACCCGATACAGCCCCAGCATTTT.

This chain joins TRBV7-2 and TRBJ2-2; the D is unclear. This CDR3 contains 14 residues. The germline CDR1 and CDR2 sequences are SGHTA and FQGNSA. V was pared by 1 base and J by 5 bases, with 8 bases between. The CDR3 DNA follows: TGTGCCAGCAGCTTAGTTCTAGAGACCGGGGAGCTGTTTTTT. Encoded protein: CASSLVLETGELFF.

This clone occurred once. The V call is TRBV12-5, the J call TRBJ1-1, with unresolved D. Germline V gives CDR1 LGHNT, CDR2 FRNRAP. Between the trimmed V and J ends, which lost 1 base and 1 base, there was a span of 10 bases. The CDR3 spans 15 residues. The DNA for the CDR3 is TGTGCTAGTGGTTTGGACGGAGGAGGGAACACTGAAGCTTTCTTT. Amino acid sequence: CASGLDGGGNTEAFF. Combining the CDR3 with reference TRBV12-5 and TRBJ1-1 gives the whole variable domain DARVTQTPRHKVTEMGQEVTMRCQPILGHNTVFWYRQTMMQGLELLAYFRNRAPLDDSGMPKDRFSAEMPDATLATLKIQPSEPRDSAVYFCASGLDGGGNTEAFFGQGTRLTVV.

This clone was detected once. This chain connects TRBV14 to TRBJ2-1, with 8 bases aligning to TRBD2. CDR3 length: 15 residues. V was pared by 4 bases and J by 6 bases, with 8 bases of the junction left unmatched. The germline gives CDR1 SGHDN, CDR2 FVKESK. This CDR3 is CASSPRLARVNEQFF. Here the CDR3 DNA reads TGTGCCAGCAGCCCGAGACTAGCGCGGGTCAATGAGCAGTTCTTC.

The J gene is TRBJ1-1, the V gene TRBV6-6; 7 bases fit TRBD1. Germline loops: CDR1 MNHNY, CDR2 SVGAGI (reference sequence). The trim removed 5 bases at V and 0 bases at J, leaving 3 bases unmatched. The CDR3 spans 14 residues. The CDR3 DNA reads TGTGCCAGCAGTAGGGACAGACTGAACACTGAAGCTTTCTTT. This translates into CASSRDRLNTEAFF.

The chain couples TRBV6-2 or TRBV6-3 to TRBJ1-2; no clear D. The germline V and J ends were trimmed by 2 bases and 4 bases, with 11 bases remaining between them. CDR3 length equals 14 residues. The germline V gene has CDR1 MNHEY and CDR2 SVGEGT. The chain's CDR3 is CASSYRVDTYGYTF. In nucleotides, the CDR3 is TGTGCCAGCAGTTACCGCGTCGACACCTATGGCTACACCTTC.

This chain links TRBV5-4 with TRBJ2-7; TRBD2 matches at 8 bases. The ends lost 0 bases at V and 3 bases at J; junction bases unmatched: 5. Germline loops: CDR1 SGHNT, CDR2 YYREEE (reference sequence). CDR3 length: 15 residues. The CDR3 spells CASSLDGGGNYEQYF. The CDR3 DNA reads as TGTGCCAGCAGCTTGGACGGGGGGGGGAACTACGAGCAGTACTTC.

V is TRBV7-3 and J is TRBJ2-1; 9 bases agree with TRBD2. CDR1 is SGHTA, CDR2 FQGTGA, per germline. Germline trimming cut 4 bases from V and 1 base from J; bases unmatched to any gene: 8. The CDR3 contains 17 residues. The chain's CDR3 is CASSWLQRGASYNEQFF. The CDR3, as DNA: TGTGCCAGCAGCTGGCTTCAGCGGGGGGCTTCCTACAATGAGCAGTTCTTC.

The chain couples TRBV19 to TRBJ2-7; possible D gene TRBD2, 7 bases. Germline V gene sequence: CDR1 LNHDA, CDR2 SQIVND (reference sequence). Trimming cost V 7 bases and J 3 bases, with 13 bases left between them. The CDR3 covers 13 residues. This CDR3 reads CASKGGSIYEQYF. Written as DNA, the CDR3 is TGTGCCAGTAAGGGGGGGAGTATCTACGAGCAGTACTTC.

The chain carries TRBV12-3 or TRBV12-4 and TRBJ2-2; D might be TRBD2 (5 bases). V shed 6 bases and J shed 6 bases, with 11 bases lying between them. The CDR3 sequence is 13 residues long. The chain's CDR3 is CASSYRRSGELFF. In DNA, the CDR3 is TGTGCCAGCAGCTATAGGAGGTCCGGGGAGCTGTTTTTT.

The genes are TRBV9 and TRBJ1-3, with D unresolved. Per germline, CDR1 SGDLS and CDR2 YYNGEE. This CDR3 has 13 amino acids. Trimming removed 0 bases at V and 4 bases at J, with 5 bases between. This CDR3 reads CASSVAQGNTIYF. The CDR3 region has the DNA TGTGCCAGCAGCGTAGCACAGGGAAACACCATATATTTT.

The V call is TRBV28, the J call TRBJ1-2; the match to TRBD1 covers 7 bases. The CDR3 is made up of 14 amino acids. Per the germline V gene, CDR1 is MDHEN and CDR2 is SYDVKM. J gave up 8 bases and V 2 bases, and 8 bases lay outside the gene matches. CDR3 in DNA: TGTGCCAGCAGTTTAAGGGACAGCAGTGTGGGCTACACCTTC. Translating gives CASSLRDSSVGYTF.

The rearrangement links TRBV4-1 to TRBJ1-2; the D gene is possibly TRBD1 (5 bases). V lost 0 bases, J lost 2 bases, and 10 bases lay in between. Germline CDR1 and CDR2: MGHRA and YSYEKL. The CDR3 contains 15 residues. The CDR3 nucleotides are TGCGCCAGCAGCCAAGAAGGGGCGGTCAACTATGGCTACACCTTC. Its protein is CASSQEGAVNYGYTF.

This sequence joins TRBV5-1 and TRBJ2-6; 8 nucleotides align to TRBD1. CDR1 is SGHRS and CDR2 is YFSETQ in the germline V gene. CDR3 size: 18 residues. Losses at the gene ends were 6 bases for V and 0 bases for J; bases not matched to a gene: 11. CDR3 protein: CASTLRDRNVSGANVLTF. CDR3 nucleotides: TGCGCCAGCACCCTCCGGGACAGGAACGTCTCTGGGGCCAACGTCCTGACTTTC.

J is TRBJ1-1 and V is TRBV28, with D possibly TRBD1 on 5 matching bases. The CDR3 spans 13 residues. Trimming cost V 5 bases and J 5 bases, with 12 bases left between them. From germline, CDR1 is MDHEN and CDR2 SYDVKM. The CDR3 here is CASSGTRETEAFF. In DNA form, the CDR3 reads TGTGCCAGCAGTGGTACCAGGGAAACTGAAGCTTTCTTT.

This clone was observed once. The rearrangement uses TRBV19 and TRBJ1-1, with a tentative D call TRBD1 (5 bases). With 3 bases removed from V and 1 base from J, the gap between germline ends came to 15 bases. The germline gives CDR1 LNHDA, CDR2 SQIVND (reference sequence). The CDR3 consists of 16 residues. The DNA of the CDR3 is TGTGCCAGTAGTATGTCTCTGGGCAGGGCGAACACTGAAGCTTTCTTT. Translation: CASSMSLGRANTEAFF.

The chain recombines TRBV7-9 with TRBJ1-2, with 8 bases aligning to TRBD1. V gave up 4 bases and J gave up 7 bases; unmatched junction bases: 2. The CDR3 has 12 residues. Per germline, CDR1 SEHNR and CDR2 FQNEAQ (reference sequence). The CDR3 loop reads CASSSQGVGYTF. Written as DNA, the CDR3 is TGTGCCAGCAGCTCACAGGGGGTTGGCTACACCTTC.

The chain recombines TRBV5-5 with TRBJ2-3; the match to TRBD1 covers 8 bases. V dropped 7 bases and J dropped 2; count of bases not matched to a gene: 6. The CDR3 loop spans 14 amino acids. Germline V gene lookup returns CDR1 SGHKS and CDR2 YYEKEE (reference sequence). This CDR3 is CASLMGQDTDTQYF. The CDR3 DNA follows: TGTGCCAGCTTGATGGGACAGGACACAGATACGCAGTATTTT.